This T cell receptor beta chain was profiled in a study of blood T cell repertoires in COVID-19. Study as a whole: Specimens from acute and convalescent COVID-19 originated in the United States, Italy and Spain. Sources were T cells, B-cell-depleted T cells, or PBMCs; the material itself was cDNA or gDNA.

Original analysis: Amplification of reference gene primers was used by the study to estimate nucleated cell counts. Clones were read by immunoSEQ multiplex PCR, and TCRdb kept only the in-frame ones, dropping some. The V and J calls and clone size come from that table; D and trimming were worked out from the DNA. This table has some 670,000 clones, just under 90% appearing once. The sequenced sample was peripheral blood. The source of this sequence is a woman between 18 and 29 years old with acute or convalescent COVID-19.

CDR3 sequence (DNA): TGTGCCAGCAGCCTGTTAACTGGAAACACCATATATTTT. This gives the protein CASSLLTGNTIYF. The chain combines TRBV7-2 with TRBJ1-3; D not certain. Deletions cut 5 bases from V and 2 bases from J, with 7 bases between. Germline loops: CDR1 SGHTA, CDR2 FQGNSA. This CDR3 region has 13 residues.